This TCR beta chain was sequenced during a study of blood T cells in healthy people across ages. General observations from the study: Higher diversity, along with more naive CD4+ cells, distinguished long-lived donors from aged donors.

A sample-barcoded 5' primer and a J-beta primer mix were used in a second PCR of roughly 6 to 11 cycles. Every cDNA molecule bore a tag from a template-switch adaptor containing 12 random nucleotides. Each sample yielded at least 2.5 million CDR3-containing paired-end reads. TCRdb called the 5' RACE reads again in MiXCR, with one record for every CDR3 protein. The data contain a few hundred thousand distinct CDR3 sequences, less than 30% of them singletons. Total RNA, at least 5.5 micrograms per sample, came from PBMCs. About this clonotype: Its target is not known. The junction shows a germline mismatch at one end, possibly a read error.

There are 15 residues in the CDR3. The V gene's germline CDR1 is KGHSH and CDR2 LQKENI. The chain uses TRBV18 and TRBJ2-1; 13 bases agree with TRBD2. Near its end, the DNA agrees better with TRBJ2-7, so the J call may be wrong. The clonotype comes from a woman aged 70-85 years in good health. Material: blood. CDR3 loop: CASSTGLAGTYGQYF. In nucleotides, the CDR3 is TGTGCCAGCTCAACGGGACTAGCGGGGACGTACGGGCAGTACTTC.